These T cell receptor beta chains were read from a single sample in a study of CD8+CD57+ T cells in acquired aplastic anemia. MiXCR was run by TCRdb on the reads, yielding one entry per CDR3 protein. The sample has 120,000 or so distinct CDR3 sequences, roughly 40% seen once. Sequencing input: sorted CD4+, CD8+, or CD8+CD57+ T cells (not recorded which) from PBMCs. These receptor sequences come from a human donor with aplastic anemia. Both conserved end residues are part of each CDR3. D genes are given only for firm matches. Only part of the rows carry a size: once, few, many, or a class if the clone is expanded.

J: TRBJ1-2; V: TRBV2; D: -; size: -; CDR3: CATNASFADGYTF; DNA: TGTGCCACCAATGCTTCCTTTGCGGATGGCTACACCTTC
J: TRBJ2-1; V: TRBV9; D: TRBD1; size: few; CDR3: CASTRGQGGYNEQFF; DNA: TGTGCCAGCACGAGAGGACAGGGGGGTTACAATGAGCAGTTCTTC
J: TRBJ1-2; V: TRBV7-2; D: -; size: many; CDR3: CASSLVSQGYTF; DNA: TGTGCCAGCAGCTTGGTCTCCCAAGGCTACACCTTC
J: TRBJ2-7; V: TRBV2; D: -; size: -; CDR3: CASTEGQTHSYEQYF; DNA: TGTGCCAGCACCGAAGGGCAGACCCACTCCTACGAGCAGTACTTC
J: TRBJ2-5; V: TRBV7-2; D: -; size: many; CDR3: CASSLRPETQYF; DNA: TGTGCCAGCAGCTTAAGGCCGGAGACCCAGTACTTC
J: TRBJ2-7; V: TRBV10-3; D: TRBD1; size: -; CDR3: CAIRGQGYEQYF; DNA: TGTGCCATCAGAGGACAGGGTTACGAGCAGTACTTC
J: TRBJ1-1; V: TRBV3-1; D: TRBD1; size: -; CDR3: CASSQERYRGNTEAFF; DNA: TGTGCCAGCAGCCAAGAAAGATACAGGGGCAACACTGAAGCTTTCTTT
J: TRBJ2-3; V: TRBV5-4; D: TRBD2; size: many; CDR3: CASSFERGGSTDTQYF; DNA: TGTGCCAGCAGCTTCGAGCGGGGGGGAAGCACAGATACGCAGTATTTT
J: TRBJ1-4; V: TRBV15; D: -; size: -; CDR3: CATSRGTNEKLFF; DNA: TGTGCCACCAGCAGAGGAACTAATGAAAAACTGTTTTTT
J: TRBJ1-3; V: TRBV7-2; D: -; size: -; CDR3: CASSLASLGLGNTIYF; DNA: TGTGCCAGCAGCTTGGCGTCTTTGGGTCTGGGAAACACCATATATTTT
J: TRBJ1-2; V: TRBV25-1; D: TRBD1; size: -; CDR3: CASSSATGAGYGYTF; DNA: TGCGCCAGCAGCTCAGCGACAGGGGCGGGGTATGGCTACACCTTC
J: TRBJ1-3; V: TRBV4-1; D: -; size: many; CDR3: CASSPRQAGSGNTIYF; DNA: TGCGCCAGCAGCCCGAGACAGGCAGGATCCGGAAACACCATATATTTT
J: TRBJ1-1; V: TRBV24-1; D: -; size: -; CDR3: CATSDIGSTEAFF; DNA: TGTGCCACCAGTGATATAGGGAGCACTGAAGCTTTCTTT
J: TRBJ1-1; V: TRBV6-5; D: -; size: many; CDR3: CASSYGTIVRTEAFF; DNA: TGTGCCAGCAGTTACGGGACAATCGTGAGGACTGAAGCTTTCTTT
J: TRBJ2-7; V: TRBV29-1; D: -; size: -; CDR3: CSSGPGVYEQYF; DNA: TGCAGCTCGGGCCCCGGGGTCTACGAGCAGTACTTC
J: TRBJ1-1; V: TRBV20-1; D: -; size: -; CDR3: CSAPTRGEAEAFF; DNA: TGCAGTGCTCCCACCCGAGGAGAGGCTGAAGCTTTCTTT
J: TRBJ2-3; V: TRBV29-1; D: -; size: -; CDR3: CSVEPADGTDTQYF; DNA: TGCAGCGTTGAGCCCGCGGACGGCACAGATACGCAGTATTTT
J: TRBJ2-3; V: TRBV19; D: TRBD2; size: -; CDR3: CASTPGGGTDTQYF; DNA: TGTGCCAGTACCCCGGGGGGGGGCACAGATACGCAGTATTTT
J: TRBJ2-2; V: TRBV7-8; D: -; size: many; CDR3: CASSPNTGKLGELFF; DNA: TGTGCCAGCAGTCCAAATACAGGGAAGTTAGGGGAGCTGTTTTTT
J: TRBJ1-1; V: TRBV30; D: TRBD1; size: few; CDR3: CAGYRGDTEAFF; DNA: TGTGCCGGATACAGGGGCGACACTGAAGCTTTCTTT
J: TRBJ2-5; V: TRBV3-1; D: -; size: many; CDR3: CASSQDLAGAWQETQYF; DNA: TGTGCCAGCAGCCAAGATCTGGCGGGGGCGTGGCAAGAGACCCAGTACTTC
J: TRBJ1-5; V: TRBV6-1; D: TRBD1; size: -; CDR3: CPSISSGGYQPQHF; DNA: TGTCCCAGCATCTCTTCAGGGGGGTACCAGCCCCAGCATTTT
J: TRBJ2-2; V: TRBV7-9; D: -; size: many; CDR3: CASSRGDTGELFF; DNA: TGTGCCAGCTCGAGGGGTGACACCGGGGAGCTGTTTTTT
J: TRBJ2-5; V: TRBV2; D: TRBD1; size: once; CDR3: CASTIGQGGSETQYF; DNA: TGTGCCAGCACCATAGGACAGGGGGGTAGCGAGACCCAGTACTTC
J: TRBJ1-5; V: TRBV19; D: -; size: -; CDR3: CASTTRPANQPQHF; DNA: TGTGCCAGTACCACAAGACCGGCCAATCAGCCCCAGCATTTT
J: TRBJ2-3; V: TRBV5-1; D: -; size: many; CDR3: CASSLARLAVTTDTQYF; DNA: TGCGCCAGCAGCTTGGCCAGGCTAGCTGTGACTACAGATACGCAGTATTTT
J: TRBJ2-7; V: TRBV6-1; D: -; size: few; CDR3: CASSPERDRQLYEQYF; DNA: TGTGCCAGCAGCCCCGAGCGGGACAGGCAACTATACGAGCAGTACTTC
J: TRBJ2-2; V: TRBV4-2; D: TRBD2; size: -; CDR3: CASSLGLAGGPAVTGELFF; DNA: TGTGCCAGCAGCCTCGGACTAGCGGGGGGGCCAGCGGTCACCGGGGAGCTGTTTTTT
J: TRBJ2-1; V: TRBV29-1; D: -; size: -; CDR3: CSWAMGDEQFF; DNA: TGCAGCTGGGCGATGGGTGATGAGCAGTTCTTC
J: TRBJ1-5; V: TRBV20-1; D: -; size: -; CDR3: CSAREENQPQHF; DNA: TGCAGTGCTAGAGAAGAGAATCAGCCCCAGCATTTT
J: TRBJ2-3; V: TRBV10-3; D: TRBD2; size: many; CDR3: CAIRTSGGTTDTQYF; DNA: TGTGCCATCAGAACTAGCGGGGGGACGACAGATACGCAGTATTTT
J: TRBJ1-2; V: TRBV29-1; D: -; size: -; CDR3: CSVEDRGGYGYTF; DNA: TGCAGCGTTGAAGATCGGGGAGGCTATGGCTACACCTTC
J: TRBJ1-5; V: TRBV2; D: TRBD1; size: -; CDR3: CASRWDRVNQPQHF; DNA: TGTGCCAGCAGGTGGGACAGGGTTAATCAGCCCCAGCATTTT
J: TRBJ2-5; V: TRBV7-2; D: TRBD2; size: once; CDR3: CASSRLAGVETQYF; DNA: TGTGCCAGCAGCAGACTAGCGGGGGTGGAGACCCAGTACTTC
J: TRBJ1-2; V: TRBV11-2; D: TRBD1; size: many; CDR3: CASSLDRGEYGYTF; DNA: TGTGCCAGCAGCTTGGACAGGGGGGAGTATGGCTACACCTTC
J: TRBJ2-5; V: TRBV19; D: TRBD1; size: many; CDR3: CASSKTGDQETQYF; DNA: TGTGCCAGTAGTAAGACAGGGGACCAAGAGACCCAGTACTTC
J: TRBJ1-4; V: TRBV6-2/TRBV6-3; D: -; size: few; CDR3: CASSYSTGKLFF; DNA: TGTGCCAGCAGTTACTCGACGGGAAAACTGTTTTTT
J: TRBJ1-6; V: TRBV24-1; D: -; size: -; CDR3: CATSDTQGISPLHF; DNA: TGTGCCACCAGTGATACCCAGGGGATTTCACCCCTCCACTTT
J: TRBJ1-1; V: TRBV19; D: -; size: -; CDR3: CASSTGALNTEAFF; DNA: TGTGCCAGTAGTACCGGGGCGTTAAACACTGAAGCTTTCTTT
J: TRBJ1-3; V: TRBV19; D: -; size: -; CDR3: CASGVSGNTIYF; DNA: TGTGCCAGTGGGGTCTCTGGAAACACCATATATTTT